This T cell receptor beta chain was profiled in a study of cytomegalovirus exposure and HLA in healthy donors. PCR amplification relied on 60 Vbeta primers (plus 13 Jbeta primers). Only in-frame clones appear in the TCRdb table, and some are missing; sequencing was by immunoSEQ multiplex PCR. The table lists more than 55,000 clones, roughly four fifths of them singletons. The CDR3 is 15 residues long. Between the trimmed V and J ends, which lost 4 bases and 0 bases, there was a span of 10 bases. Germline V gene data show CDR1 as SGHTS and CDR2 as YDEGEE. This clone showed up just once. The source material was PBMCs. The chain employs TRBV5-8 and TRBJ1-4; D unresolved. This TCR was recovered from a human donor in good health. CDR3: CASSLDLATNEKLFF. For the CDR3, the DNA is TGTGCCAGCAGCCTAGATCTTGCAACTAATGAAAAACTGTTTTTT. The variable domain in full, completed from reference TRBV5-8 and TRBJ1-4, reads EAGVTQSPTHLIKTRGQQATLRCSPISGHTSVYWYQQALGLGLQFLLWYDEGEERNRGNFPPRFSGRQFPNYSSELNVNALELEDSALYLCASSLDLATNEKLFFGSGTQLSVL.